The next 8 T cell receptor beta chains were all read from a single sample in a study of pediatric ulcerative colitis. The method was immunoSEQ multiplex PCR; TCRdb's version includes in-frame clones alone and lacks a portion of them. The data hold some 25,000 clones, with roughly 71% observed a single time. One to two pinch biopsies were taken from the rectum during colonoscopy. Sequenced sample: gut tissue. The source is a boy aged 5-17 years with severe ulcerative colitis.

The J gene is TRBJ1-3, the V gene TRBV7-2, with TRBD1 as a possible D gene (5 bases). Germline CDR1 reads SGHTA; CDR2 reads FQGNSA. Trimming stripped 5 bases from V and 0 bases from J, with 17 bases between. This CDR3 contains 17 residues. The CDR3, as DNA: TGTGCCAGCAGCCAAGCGGCGGGGCTAGACTCTGGAAACACCATATATTTT. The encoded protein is CASSQAAGLDSGNTIYF. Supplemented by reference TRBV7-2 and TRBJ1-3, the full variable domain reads GAGVSQSPSNKVTEKGKDVELRCDPISGHTALYWYRQSLGQGLEFLIYFQGNSAPDKSGLPSDRFSAERTGGSVSTLTIQRTQQEDSAVYLCASSQAAGLDSGNTIYFGEGSWLTVV.

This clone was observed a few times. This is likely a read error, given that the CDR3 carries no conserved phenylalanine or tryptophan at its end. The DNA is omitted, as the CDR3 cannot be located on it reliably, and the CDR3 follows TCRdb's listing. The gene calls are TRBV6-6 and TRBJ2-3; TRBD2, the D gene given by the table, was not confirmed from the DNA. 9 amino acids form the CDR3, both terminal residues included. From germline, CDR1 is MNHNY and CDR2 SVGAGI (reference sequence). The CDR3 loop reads CASSLAGTG.

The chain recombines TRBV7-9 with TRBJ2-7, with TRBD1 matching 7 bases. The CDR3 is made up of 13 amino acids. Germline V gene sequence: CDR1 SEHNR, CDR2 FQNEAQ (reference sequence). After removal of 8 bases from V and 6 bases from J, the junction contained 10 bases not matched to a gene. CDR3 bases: TGTGCCAGCGCCCAGGGGGTTTCTGGCGAGCAGTACTTC. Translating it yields CASAQGVSGEQYF.

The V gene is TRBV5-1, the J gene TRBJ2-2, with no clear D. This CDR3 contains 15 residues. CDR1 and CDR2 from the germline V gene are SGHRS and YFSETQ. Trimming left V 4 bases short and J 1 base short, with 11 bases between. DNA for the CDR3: TGCGCCAGCAGCCCAGGACCGCAGAACACCGGGGAGCTGTTTTTT. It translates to CASSPGPQNTGELFF.

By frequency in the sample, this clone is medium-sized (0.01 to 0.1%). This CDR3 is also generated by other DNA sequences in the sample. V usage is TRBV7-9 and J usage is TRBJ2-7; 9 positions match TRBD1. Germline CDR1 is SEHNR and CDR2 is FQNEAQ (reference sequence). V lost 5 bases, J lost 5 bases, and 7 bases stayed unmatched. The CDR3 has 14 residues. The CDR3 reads CASSPGTGKHEQYF. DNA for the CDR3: TGTGCCAGCAGCCCAGGGACAGGGAAGCACGAGCAGTACTTC.

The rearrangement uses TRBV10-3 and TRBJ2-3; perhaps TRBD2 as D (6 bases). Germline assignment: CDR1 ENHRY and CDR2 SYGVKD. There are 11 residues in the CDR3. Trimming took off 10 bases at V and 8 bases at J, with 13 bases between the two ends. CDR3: CATGSGSTQYF. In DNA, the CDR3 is TGTGCCACCGGGAGTGGAAGTACGCAGTATTTT.

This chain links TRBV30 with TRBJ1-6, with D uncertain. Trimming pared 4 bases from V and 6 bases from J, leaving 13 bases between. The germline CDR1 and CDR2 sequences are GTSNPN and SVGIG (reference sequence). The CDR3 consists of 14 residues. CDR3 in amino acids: CAWTPGTANSPLHF. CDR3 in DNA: TGTGCCTGGACCCCCGGAACAGCTAATTCACCCCTCCACTTT.

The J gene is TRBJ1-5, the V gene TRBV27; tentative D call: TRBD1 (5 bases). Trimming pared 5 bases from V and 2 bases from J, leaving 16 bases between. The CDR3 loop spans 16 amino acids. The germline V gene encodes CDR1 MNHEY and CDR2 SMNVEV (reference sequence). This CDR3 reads CASSPIGGRGNQPQHF. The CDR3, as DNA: TGTGCCAGCAGTCCGATTGGGGGGAGGGGCAATCAGCCCCAGCATTTT.